The T cell receptor beta chain under discussion was sequenced for a study of regulatory T cells in long-lasting Graves disease. This clonotype was counted ten times or more. Described time point: newly diagnosed GD, antithyroid drugs for less than 3 months. RNA isolated from PBMCs was used to make the TCR library. This CDR3 contains 17 residues. Per the germline V gene, CDR1 is MDHEN and CDR2 is SYDVKM. Trimming removed 4 bases from V and 2 bases from J; junction bases left unmatched: 7. In building TCR beta libraries, iRepertoire HTBI primers were used together with Arm-PCR of CDR3 regions. TCRdb processed the multiplex PCR reads anew with MiXCR; each CDR3 protein has one entry. The sample gives about 430,000 distinct CDR3 sequences, 15% of which show up once; approximately 7.6% is in the top ten. These sequences were also reported in another study, on T cells in Graves' hyperthyroidism and ophthalmopathy.

The receptor was isolated from a woman aged 40 to 55 with Graves disease. Here the sequenced sample was peripheral blood mononuclear cells (PBMCs), taken at new diagnosis, from a patient treated with antithyroid drugs. This rearrangement joins TRBV28 to TRBJ2-1; 11 bases agree with TRBD2. CDR3 nucleotide sequence: TGTGCCAGCAGTTCACCGACTAGCGGGATCCCCTACAATGAGCAGTTCTTC. This gives the protein CASSSPTSGIPYNEQFF. Based on the CDR3 plus reference TRBV28 and TRBJ2-1, the full variable domain is DVKVTQSSRYLVKRTGEKVFLECVQDMDHENMFWYRQDPGLGLRLIYFSYDVKMKEKGDIPEGYSVSREKKERFSLILESASTNQTSMYLCASSSPTSGIPYNEQFFGPGTRLTVL.